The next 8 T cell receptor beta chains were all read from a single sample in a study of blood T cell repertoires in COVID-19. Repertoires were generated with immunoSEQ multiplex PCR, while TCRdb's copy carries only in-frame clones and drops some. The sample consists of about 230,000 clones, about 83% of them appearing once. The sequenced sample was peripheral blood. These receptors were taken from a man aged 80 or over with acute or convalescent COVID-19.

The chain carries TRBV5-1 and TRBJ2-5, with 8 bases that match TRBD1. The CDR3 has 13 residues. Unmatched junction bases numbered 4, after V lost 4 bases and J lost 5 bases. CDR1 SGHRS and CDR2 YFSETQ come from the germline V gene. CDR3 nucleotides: TGCGCCAGCAGCCGGGACAGGAGGGAGACCCAGTACTTC. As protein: CASSRDRRETQYF.

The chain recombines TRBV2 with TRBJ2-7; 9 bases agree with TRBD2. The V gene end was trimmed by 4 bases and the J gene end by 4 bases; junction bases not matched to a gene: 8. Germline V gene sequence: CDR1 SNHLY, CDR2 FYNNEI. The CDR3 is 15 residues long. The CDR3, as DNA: TGTGCCAGCAGTGTGACTAGCGGTGTACTTTACGAGCAGTACTTC. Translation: CASSVTSGVLYEQYF.

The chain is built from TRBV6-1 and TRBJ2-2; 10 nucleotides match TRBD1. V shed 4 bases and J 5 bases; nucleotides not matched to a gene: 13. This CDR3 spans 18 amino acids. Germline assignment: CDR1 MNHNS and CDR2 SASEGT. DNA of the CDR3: TGTGCCAGCAGTGTAAGCTGGACAGGGGGAAAACGGACCGGGGAGCTGTTTTTT. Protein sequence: CASSVSWTGGKRTGELFF.

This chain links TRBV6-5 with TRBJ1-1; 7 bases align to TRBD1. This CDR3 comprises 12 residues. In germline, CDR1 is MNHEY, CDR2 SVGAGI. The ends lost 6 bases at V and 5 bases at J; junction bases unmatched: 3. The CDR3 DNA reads TGTGCCAGCAGGACAGGGAAAACTGAAGCTTTCTTT. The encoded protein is CASRTGKTEAFF.

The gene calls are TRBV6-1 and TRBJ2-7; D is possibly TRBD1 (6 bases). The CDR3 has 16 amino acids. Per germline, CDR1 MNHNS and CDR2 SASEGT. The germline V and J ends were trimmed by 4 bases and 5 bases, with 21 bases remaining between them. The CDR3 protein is CASSATGLGVWDEQYF. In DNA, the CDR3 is TGTGCCAGCAGTGCAACAGGGTTGGGGGTCTGGGACGAGCAGTACTTC.

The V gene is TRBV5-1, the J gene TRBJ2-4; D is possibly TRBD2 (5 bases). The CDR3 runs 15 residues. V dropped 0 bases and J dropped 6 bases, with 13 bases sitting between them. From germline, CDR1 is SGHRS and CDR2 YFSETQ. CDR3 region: CASSLAYVGVNIQYF. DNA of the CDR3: TGCGCCAGCAGCTTGGCGTATGTCGGGGTAAACATTCAGTACTTC.

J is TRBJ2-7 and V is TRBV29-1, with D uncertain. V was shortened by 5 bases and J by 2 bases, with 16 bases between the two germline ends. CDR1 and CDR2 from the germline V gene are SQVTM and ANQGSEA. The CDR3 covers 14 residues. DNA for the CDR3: TGCAGCGTTTTGTCGGCCTCAGGCCCCTACGAGCAGTACTTC. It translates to CSVLSASGPYEQYF.

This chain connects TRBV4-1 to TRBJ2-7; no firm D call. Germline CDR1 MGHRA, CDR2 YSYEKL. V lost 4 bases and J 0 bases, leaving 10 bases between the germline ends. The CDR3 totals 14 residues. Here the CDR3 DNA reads TGCGCCAGCAGCCTGGCCGATACCTCCTACGAGCAGTACTTC. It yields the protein CASSLADTSYEQYF.